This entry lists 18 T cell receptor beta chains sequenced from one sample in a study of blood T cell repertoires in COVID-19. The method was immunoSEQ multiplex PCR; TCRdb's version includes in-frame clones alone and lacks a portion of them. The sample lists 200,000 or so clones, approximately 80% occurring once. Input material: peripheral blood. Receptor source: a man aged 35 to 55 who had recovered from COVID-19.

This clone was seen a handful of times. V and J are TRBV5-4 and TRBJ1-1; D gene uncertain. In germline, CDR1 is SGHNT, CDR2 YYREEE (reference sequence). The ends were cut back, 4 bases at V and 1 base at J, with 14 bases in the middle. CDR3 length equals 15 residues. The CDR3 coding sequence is TGTGCCAGCAGCCTCGCATCTACGCCGAACACTGAAGCTTTCTTT. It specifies CASSLASTPNTEAFF. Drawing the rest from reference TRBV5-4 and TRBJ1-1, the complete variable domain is ETGVTQSPTHLIKTRGQQVTLRCSSQSGHNTVSWYQQALGQGPQFIFQYYREEENGRGNFPPRFSGLQFPNYSSELNVNALELDDSALYLCASSLASTPNTEAFFGQGTRLTVV.

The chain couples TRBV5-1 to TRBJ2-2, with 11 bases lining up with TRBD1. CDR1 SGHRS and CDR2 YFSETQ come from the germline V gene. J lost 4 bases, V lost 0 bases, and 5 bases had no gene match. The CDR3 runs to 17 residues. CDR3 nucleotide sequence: TGCGCCAGCAGCTTGGCCCGGACAGGGGGCATCACCGGGGAGCTGTTTTTT. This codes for CASSLARTGGITGELFF. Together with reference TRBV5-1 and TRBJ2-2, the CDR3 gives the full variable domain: KAGVTQTPRYLIKTRGQQVTLSCSPISGHRSVSWYQQTPGQGLQFLFEYFSETQRNKGNFPGRFSGRQFSNSRSEMNVSTLELGDSALYLCASSLARTGGITGELFFGEGSRLTVL.

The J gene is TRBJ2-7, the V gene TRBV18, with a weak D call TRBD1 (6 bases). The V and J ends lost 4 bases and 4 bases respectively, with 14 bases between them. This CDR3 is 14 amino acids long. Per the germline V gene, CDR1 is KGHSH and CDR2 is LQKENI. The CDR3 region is CASSRTGSGYEQYF. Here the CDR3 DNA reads TGTGCCAGCTCACGTACAGGGTCCGGGTACGAGCAGTACTTC.

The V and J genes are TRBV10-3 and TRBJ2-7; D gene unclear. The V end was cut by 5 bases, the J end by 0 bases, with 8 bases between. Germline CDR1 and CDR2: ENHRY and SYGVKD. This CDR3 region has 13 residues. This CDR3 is CAISTPSSYEQYF. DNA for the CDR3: TGTGCCATCAGTACCCCCAGCTCCTACGAGCAGTACTTC.

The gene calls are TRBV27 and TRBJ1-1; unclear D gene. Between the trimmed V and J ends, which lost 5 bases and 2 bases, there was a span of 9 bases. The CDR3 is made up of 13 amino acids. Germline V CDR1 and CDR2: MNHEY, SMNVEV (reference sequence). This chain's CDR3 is CASSRLGNTEAFF. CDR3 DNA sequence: TGTGCCAGCAGTCGACTCGGTAACACTGAAGCTTTCTTT.

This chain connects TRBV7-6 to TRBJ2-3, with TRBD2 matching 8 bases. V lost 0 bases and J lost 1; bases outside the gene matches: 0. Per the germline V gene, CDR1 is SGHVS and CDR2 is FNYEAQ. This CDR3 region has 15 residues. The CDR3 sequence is CASSLARGGTDTQYF. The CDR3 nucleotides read TGTGCCAGCAGCTTAGCGCGGGGGGGCACAGATACGCAGTATTTT.

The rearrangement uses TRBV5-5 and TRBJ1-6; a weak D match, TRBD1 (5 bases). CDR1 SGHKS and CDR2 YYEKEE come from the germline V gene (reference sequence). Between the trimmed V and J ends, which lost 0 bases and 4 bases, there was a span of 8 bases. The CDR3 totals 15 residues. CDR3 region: CASSLAGRYNSPLHF. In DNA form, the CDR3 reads TGTGCCAGCAGCTTGGCAGGGAGGTATAATTCACCCCTCCACTTT.

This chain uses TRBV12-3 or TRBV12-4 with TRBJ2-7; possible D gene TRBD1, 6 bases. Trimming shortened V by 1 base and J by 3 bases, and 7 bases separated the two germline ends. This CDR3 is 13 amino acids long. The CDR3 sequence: CASSLETGYEQYF. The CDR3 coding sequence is TGTGCCAGCAGTTTAGAGACAGGCTACGAGCAGTACTTC.

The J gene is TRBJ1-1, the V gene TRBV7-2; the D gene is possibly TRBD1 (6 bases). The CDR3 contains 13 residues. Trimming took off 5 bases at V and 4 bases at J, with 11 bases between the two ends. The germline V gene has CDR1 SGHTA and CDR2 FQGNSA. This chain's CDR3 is CASSVTGFTEAFF. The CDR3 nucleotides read TGTGCCAGCAGCGTCACAGGGTTCACTGAAGCTTTCTTT. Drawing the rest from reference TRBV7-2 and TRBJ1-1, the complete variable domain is GAGVSQSPSNKVTEKGKDVELRCDPISGHTALYWYRQSLGQGLEFLIYFQGNSAPDKSGLPSDRFSAERTGGSVSTLTIQRTQQEDSAVYLCASSVTGFTEAFFGQGTRLTVV.

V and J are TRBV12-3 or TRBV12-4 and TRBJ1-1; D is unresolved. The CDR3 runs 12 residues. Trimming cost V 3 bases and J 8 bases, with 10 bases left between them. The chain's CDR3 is CASSFQRAEAFF. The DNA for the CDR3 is TGTGCCAGCAGTTTTCAGAGGGCCGAAGCTTTCTTT.

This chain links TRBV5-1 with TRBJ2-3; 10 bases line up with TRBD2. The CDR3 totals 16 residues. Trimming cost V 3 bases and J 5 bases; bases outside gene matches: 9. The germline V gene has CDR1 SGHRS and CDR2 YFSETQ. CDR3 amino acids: CASSWGLARSQDTQYF. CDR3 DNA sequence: TGCGCCAGCAGCTGGGGACTAGCGAGGAGCCAAGATACGCAGTATTTT.

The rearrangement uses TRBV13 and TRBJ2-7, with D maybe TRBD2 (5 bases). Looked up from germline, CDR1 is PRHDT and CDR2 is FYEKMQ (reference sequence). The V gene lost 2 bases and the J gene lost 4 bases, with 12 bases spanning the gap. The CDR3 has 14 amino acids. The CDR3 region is CASSLSGHMYEQYF. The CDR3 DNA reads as TGTGCCAGCAGCTTAAGCGGCCACATGTACGAGCAGTACTTC.

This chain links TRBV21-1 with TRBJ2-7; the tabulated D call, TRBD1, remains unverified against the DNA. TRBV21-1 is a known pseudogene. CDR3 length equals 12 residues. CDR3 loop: CASSKTTEPEYF. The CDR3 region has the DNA TGTGCCAGCAGCAAAACCACAGAGCCGGAGTACTTC.

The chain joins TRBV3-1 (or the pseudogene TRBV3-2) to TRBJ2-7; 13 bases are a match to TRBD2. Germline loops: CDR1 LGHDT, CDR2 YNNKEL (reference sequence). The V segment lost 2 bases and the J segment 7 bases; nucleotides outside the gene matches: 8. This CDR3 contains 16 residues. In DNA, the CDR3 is TGTGCCAGCAGCCAACAACCGGGACTAGCGGGGCAAGAGCAGTACTTC. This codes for CASSQQPGLAGQEQYF.

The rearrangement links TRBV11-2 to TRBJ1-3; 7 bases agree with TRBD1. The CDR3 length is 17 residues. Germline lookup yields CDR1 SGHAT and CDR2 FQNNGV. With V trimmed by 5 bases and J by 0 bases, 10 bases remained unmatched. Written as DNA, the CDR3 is TGTGCCAGCAGCGTACAGGGGACGTACGGCTCTGGAAACACCATATATTTT. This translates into CASSVQGTYGSGNTIYF. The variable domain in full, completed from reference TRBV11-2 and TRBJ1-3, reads EAGVAQSPRYKIIEKRQSVAFWCNPISGHATLYWYQQILGQGPKLLIQFQNNGVVDDSQLPKDRFSAERLKGVDSTLKIQPAKLEDSAVYLCASSVQGTYGSGNTIYFGEGSWLTVV.

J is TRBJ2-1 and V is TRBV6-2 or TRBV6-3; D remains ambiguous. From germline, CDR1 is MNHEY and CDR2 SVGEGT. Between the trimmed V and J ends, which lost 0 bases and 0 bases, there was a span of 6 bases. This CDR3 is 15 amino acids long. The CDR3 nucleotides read TGTGCCAGCAGTTACTCGTACAGCTCCTACAATGAGCAGTTCTTC. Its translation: CASSYSYSSYNEQFF.

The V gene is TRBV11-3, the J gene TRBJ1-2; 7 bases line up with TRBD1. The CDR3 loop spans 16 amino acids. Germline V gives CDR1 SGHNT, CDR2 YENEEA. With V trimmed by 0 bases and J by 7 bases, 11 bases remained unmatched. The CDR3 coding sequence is TGTGCCAGCAGCTTAGACGCCGTAAGGGGGCAAGTTGGCTACACCTTC. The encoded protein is CASSLDAVRGQVGYTF.

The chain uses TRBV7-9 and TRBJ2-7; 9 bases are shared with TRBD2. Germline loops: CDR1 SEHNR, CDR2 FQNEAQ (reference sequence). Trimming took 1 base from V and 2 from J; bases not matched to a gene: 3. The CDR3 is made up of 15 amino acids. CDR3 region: CASSLGLAGPYEQYF. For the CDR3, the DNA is TGTGCCAGCAGCTTAGGCCTAGCGGGACCCTACGAGCAGTACTTC.